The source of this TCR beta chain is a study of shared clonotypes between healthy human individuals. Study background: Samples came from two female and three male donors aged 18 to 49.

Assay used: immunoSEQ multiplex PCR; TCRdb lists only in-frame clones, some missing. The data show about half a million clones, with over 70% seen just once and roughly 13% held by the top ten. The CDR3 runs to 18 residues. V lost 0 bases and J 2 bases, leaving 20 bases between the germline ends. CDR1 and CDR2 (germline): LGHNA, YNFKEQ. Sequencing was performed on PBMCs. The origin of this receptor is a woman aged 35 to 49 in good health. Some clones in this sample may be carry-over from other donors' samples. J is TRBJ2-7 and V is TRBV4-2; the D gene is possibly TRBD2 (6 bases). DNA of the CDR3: TGTGCCAGCAGCCAAGATCAGCGTGGGTGGGAGGAAACCTACGAGCAGTACTTC. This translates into CASSQDQRGWEETYEQYF.